This T cell receptor beta chain was recovered during a study of T cell responses to AZD1222 COVID-19 vaccine. Study results and caveats: Vaccination with two AZD1222 doses was followed by a rise in Spike-specific TCR breadth and depth. Samples come after the peak T cell response, not at day 14. AZD1222 recipients seropositive at baseline numbered only 5 to 7.

Second doses were pooled across both intervals (about 4 or about 12 weeks). Sequencing was performed with immunoSEQ multiplex PCR; in TCRdb, only in-frame clones are kept and a portion is missing. The table has roughly 120,000 clones, around 89% seen once. Note on this clone: Its antigen is not identified.

The sample was peripheral blood, taken 28 days after the second AZD1222 dose. The sequence derives from an adult who received the AZD1222 COVID-19 vaccine.

CDR3 loop: CASSPPTENGWEQYF. As DNA, the CDR3 is TGTGCCAGCTCACCACCGACGGAGAACGGGTGGGAGCAGTACTTC. This rearrangement joins TRBV18 to TRBJ2-7; D remains unclear. This CDR3 spans 15 amino acids. Germline lookup yields CDR1 KGHSH and CDR2 LQKENI. V lost 0 bases, J lost 7 bases, and 16 bases lay in between.